The 4 T cell receptor beta chains in this list originate from one sample, sequenced in a study of response to subunit inactivated influenza vaccine. TCRdb independently ran MiXCR on the RT-PCR reads; one entry per CDR3 protein. Here the sample spans hundreds of thousands of distinct CDR3 sequences, about 15% being singletons. Material: PBMCs from blood, obtained about 14 days before vaccination. Source of these receptors: a man aged 45-60 years who received an inactivated influenza vaccine.

The CDR3 coding sequence is TGTGCCAGCAGCCCTAGCGGGAGTAGGACAGATACGCAGTATTTT. Its protein is CASSPSGSRTDTQYF. The genes are TRBV7-9 and TRBJ2-3; 10 positions agree with TRBD2. The CDR3 sequence is 15 residues long. The V and J ends lost 5 bases and 3 bases, in that order; junction bases with no gene match: 5. Germline CDR1 is SEHNR and CDR2 is FQNEAQ (reference sequence). The complete variable domain, with remaining parts taken from reference TRBV7-9 and TRBJ2-3, reads DTGVSQNPRHKITKRGQNVTFRCDPISEHNRLYWYRQTLGQGPEFLTYFQNEAQLEKSRLLSDRFSAERPKGSFSTLEIQRTEQGDSAMYLCASSPSGSRTDTQYFGPGTRLTVL.

This clonotype has at least ten counts. The CDR3 coding sequence is TGTGCCAGCAGCTTAGTGGCCTGGGGCACTGAAGCTTTCTTT. Its protein product is CASSLVAWGTEAFF. The chain couples TRBV7-2 to TRBJ1-1; D is unresolved. The CDR3 loop spans 14 amino acids. V shed 1 base and J shed 4 bases, with 10 bases lying between them. The V gene's germline CDR1 is SGHTA and CDR2 FQGNSA.

The table lists this clonotype with a few counts. V is TRBV11-1 and J is TRBJ2-5; D not resolved. This CDR3 has 16 residues. CDR1 SGHAT and CDR2 FQDESV come from the germline V gene (reference sequence). The V gene lost 5 bases and the J gene lost 4 bases, with 20 bases spanning the gap. The CDR3 region has the DNA TGTGCCAGCAGCCCGGAATTTGGAAGTCTGAGAGAGACCCAGTACTTC. Protein sequence: CASSPEFGSLRETQYF.

As concerns this clonotype: The junction differs from germline at one of its ends, possibly a read error. The V gene is TRBV2, the J gene TRBJ2-7; possibly TRBD2 for D (6 bases). The CDR3 extends over 11 amino acids. Germline values: CDR1 SNHLY, CDR2 FYNNEI. The CDR3 spells CASSGRRVPIF. The DNA of the CDR3 is TGTGCCAGCAGTGGGAGGAGGGTTCCGATTTTC.